The source of this TCR beta chain is a study of prognosis after radiotherapy for stage I lung cancer. Study details: It was between 2018 and 2019 that stage I non-small cell lung cancer patients were enrolled. Stage I lung tumors that were newly diagnosed and primary were found in around 13 patients, while a few patients had oligometastatic NSCLC after surgical resection of the primary tumor.

This clonotype was counted ten times or more. No antigen is known for it. The study amplified the TCR beta CDR3 region from genomic DNA. This amplification was carried out by two rounds of multiplex PCR. Primers specific to each TRBV and TRBJ gene drove first-round PCR. TCRdb fed the multiplex PCR reads into MiXCR, producing one record per CDR3 protein. Counted here are more than 15,000 distinct CDR3 sequences, roughly 45% occurring once; the ten biggest clones make up about 45%. The germline V gene has CDR1 MNHEY and CDR2 SMNVEV (reference sequence). CDR3 size: 16 residues. The V end was cut by 3 bases, the J end by 0 bases, with 15 bases between. Overall study findings and caveats: Lower post-radiation Shannon entropy was seen in patients who went on to develop distant metastases. Patients given stereotactic body radiation therapy showed fewer unique TCR clones afterward, median roughly 10,000 versus 7,000.

This TCR derives from a donor aged 50 or older with non-small cell lung cancer. This specimen was PBMCs, taken before or after stereotactic body radiation therapy (not recorded which). This chain links TRBV27 with TRBJ2-7; D is possibly TRBD1 (5 bases). The CDR3 here is CASSLVSGQGSYEQYF. In DNA, the CDR3 is TGTGCCAGCAGTTTGGTATCCGGACAAGGCTCCTACGAGCAGTACTTC.